This TCR beta chain stems from a study of blood T cell repertoires in COVID-19. In the study overall: Acute-phase and convalescent COVID-19 samples originated in the United States, Italy and Spain.

CDR1 is SGDLS and CDR2 is YYNGEE in the germline V gene. CDR3 size: 14 residues. V was pared by 2 bases and J by 7 bases, with 5 bases of the junction left unmatched. Authors' analysis steps: How many nucleated cells were present was estimated from reference gene primer amplification. Some clones are missing from TCRdb's copy, which holds only in-frame ones; the method was immunoSEQ multiplex PCR. V and J calls plus clone size are reproduced from that table; the DNA served to infer D and trimming. The table has around 200,000 clones, around 89% seen once. The cohort comprised adults aged about 18 to 100 years residing in 20 to 30 US areas. Cohorts were based on clinical histories the participants reported.

The material sequenced was PBMCs or T cells enriched from blood (not recorded which). The TCR comes from a man aged 30 to 39 who had recovered from COVID-19. The J gene is TRBJ2-1, the V gene TRBV9, with 8 bases that match TRBD2. The CDR3 region has the DNA TGTGCCAGCAGCGTCCTAGCGGGCCTAAATGAGCAGTTCTTC. Its translation is CASSVLAGLNEQFF.